A single T cell receptor beta chain is shown here with its context. Its cognate antigen is unknown. At one end, the junction sequence differs from germline, possibly due to a read error. The sample originates from a study of cytomegalovirus exposure and HLA in healthy donors. Findings and limits, study-wide: The authors enumerated under 200 TCR beta chains as linked to cytomegalovirus. Across donors, most TCRs were seen rarely, yet some public ones were widespread.

An approximately 130-subject validation cohort, separate from the 666-subject first cohort, supplied the donors. Profiled with immunoSEQ multiplex PCR; TCRdb holds only in-frame clones, not every one. The data show 180,000 or so clones, with approximately 89% seen just once and approximately 2.5% held by the top ten. The receptor was derived from a man between 18 and 35 years old in good health and CMV-seropositive. The source material was PBMCs.

CDR3 nucleotide sequence: TGTGCCAGCAGCATAGGGCCAGACAATGAGCAGTTCTTC. Amino acids: CASSIGPDNEQFF. The rearrangement joins TRBV13 to TRBJ2-1, with D unclear. Germline CDR1 is PRHDT and CDR2 is FYEKMQ (reference sequence). The CDR3 totals 13 residues.